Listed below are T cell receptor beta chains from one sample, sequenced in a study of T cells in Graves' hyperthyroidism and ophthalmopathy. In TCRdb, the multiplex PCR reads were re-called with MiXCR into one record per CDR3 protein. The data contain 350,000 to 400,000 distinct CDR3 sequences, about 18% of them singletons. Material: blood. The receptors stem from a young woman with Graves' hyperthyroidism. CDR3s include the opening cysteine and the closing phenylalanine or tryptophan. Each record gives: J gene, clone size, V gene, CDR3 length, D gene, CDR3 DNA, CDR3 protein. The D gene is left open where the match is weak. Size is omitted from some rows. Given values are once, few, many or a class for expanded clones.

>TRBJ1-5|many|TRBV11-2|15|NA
TGTGCCAGCAGCTTAACGTCAGGGGTTCTTCAGCCCCAGCATTTT
CASSLTSGVLQPQHF
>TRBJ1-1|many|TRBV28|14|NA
TGTGCCAGCAGTTTAGAGGGGTATACCACTGAAGCTTTCTTT
CASSLEGYTTEAFF
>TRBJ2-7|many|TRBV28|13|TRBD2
TGTGCCAGCAGTACGGGCCCGGGAGGGGGGCGATACTTC
CASSTGPGGGRYF
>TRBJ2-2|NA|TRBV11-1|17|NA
TGTGCCAGCAGCGTCCGGGCCCAGAAAGTGAACACCGGGGAGCTGTTTTTT
CASSVRAQKVNTGELFF
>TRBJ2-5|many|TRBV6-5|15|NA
TGTGCCAGCAGTTATGGGGGCACACCGCCAGAGACCCAGTACTTC
CASSYGGTPPETQYF
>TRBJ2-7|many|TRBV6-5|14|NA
TGTGCCAGCCGCCGGTACTATCGGAGAGGCGAGCAGTACTTC
CASRRYYRRGEQYF
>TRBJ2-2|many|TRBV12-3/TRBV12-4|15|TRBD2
TGTGCCAGCAGTGTTAGCGGGGGGGCGACCGGGGAGCTGTTTTTT
CASSVSGGATGELFF
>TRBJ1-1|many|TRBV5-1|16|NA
TGCGCCAGCAGCTTGGCCGGAGAGCCTGTAAGGGTCGAAGCTTTCTTT
CASSLAGEPVRVEAFF
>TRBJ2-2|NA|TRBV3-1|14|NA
TGTGCCAGCAGCCAGGGACTTTACGCCGGGGAGCTGTTTTTT
CASSQGLYAGELFF
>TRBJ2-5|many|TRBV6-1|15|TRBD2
TGTGCCAGCAGTAAGCGTAGCGGGGCGAAAGAGACCCAGTACTTC
CASSKRSGAKETQYF
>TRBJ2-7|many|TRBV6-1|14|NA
TGTGCCAGCAGTGCTCCCTGGAGCTCCTACGAGCAGTACTTC
CASSAPWSSYEQYF
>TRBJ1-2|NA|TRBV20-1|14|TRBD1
TGCAGTGCTACAGGGACAGGGCCTGTTGATGGCTACACCTTC
CSATGTGPVDGYTF
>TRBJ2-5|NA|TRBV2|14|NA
TGTGCCAGCAGTGTTGGTAGACGGGACGAGACCCAGTACTTC
CASSVGRRDETQYF
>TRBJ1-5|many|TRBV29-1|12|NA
TGCAGCGTCCCCCCTAGCAATCAGCCCCAGCATTTT
CSVPPSNQPQHF
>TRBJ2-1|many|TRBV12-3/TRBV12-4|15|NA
TGTGCCAGCAGTTTAGATGGCGGAAGGTACAATGAGCAGTTCTTC
CASSLDGGRYNEQFF
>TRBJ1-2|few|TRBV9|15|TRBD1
TGTGCCAGCAGCGTAGAACAGGGGGCCCTGGGGGGCTACACCTTC
CASSVEQGALGGYTF
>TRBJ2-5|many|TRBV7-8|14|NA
TGTGCCAGCAGCTTAGCGAGGGGTCGGGGGACCCAGTACTTC
CASSLARGRGTQYF
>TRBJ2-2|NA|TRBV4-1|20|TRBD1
TGCGCCAGCAGCCAAGCCACCTGGGCCTGGACAGGGTTGAACACCGGGGAGCTGTTTTTT
CASSQATWAWTGLNTGELFF
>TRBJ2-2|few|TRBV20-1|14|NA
TGCAGTGCGGACTCCGGGACGAGGACCGGGGAGCTGTTTTTT
CSADSGTRTGELFF
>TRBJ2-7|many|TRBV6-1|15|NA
TGTGCCAGCAGTGAAGCTGGCAGGGCAAACCACGAGCAGTACTTC
CASSEAGRANHEQYF
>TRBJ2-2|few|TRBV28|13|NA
TGTGCCAGCATCCTCAGGGGTACCGGGGAGCTGTTTTTT
CASILRGTGELFF
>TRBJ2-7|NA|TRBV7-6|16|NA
TGTGCCAGCAGCCCCGGTGGAGGGTGGACGGGAGACGAGCAGTACTTC
CASSPGGGWTGDEQYF
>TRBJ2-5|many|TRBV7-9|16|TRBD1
TGTGCCAGCGGGGACAGGGGCGAATTGGGTTTGGAGACCCAGTACTTC
CASGDRGELGLETQYF
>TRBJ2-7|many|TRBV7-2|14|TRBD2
TGTGCCAGCAGCTTAGTAGCGGGGAAATACGAGCAGTACTTC
CASSLVAGKYEQYF
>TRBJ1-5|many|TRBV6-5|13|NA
TGTGCCAGCACTTCGGGGCGGGGACAGCCCCAGCATTTT
CASTSGRGQPQHF
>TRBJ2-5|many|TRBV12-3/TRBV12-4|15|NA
TGTGCCAGCAGTTTAGCTAGAGGGGGGGAGGAGACCCAGTACTTC
CASSLARGGEETQYF
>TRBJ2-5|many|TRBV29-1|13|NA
TGCAGCGTTCTGTCGGACGGCCAAGAGACCCAGTACTTC
CSVLSDGQETQYF
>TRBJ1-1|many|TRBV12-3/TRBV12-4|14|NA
TGTGCCAGCAGTTTATCGGCCCCGAACACTGAAGCTTTCTTT
CASSLSAPNTEAFF
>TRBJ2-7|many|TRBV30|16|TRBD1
TGTGCCTGGAGTGTACCCCTTCGGGACAGACACTACGAGCAGTACTTC
CAWSVPLRDRHYEQYF
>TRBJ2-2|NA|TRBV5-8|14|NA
TGTGCCAGCCTCCGGGGGCCGAACACCGGGGAGCTGTTTTTT
CASLRGPNTGELFF
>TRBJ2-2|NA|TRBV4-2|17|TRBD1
TGTGCCAGCAGCCAAGTTGAGGGGGCGGTCAACACCGGGGAGCTGTTTTTT
CASSQVEGAVNTGELFF